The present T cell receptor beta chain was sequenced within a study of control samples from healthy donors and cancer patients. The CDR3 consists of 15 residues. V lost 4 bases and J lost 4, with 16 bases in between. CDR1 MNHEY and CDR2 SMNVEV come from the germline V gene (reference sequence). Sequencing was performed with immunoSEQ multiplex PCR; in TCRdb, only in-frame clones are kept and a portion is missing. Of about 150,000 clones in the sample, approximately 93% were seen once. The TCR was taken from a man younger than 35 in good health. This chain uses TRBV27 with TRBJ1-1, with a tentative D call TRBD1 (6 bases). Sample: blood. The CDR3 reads CASSSLGQIITEAFF. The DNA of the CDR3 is TGTGCCAGCAGTTCGCTCGGACAGATAATCACTGAAGCTTTCTTT.